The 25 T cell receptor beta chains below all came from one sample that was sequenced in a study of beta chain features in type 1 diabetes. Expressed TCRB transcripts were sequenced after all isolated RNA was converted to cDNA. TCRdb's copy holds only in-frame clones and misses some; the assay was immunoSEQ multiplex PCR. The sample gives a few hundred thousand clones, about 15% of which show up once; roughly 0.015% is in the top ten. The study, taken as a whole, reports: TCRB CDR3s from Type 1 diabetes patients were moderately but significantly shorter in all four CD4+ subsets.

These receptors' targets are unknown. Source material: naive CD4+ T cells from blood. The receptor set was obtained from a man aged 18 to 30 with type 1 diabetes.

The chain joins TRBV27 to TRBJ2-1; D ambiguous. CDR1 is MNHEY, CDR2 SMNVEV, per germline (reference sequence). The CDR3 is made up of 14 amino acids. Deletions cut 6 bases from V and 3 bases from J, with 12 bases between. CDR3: CASRPDSRYNEQFF. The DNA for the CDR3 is TGTGCCAGCAGACCCGACTCACGCTACAATGAGCAGTTCTTC.

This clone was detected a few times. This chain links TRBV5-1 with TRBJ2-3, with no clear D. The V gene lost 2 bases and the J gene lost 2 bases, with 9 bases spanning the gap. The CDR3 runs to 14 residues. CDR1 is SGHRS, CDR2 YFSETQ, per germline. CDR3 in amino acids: CASSFSASTDTQYF. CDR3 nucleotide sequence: TGCGCCAGCAGCTTCTCCGCGTCCACAGATACGCAGTATTTT. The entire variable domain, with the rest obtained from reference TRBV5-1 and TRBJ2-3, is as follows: KAGVTQTPRYLIKTRGQQVTLSCSPISGHRSVSWYQQTPGQGLQFLFEYFSETQRNKGNFPGRFSGRQFSNSRSEMNVSTLELGDSALYLCASSFSASTDTQYFGPGTRLTVL.

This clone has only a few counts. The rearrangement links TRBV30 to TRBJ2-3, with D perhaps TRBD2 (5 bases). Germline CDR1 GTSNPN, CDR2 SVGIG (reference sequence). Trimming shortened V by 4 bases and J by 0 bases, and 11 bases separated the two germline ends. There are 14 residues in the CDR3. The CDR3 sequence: CAWTIGGSTDTQYF. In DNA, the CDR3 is TGTGCCTGGACAATAGGAGGCAGCACAGATACGCAGTATTTT.

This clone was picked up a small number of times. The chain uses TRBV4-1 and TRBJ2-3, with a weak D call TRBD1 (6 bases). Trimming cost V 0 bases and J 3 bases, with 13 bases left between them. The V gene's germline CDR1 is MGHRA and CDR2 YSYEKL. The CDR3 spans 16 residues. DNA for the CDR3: TGCGCCAGCAGCCAAGAGAAGGACAGTAATACAGATACGCAGTATTTT. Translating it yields CASSQEKDSNTDTQYF.

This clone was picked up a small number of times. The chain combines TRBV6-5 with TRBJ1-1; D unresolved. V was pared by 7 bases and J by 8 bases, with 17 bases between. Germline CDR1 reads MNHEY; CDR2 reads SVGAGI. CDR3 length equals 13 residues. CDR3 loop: CASTSPVAGEAFF. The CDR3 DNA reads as TGTGCCAGCACCTCCCCCGTGGCAGGAGAAGCTTTCTTT.

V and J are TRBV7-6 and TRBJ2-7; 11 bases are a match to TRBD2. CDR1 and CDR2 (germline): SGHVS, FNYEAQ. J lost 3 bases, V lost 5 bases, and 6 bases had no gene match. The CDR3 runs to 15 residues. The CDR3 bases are TGTGCCAGCAGCCCACTAGCGGGAGTCCACTACGAGCAGTACTTC. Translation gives CASSPLAGVHYEQYF.

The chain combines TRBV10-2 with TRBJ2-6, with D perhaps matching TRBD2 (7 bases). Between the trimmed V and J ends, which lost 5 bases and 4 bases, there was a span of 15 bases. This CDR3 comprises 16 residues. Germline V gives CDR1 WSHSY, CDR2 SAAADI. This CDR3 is CASSIRGASGANVLTF. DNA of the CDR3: TGCGCCAGCAGTATTCGGGGGGCCTCCGGGGCCAACGTCCTGACTTTC.

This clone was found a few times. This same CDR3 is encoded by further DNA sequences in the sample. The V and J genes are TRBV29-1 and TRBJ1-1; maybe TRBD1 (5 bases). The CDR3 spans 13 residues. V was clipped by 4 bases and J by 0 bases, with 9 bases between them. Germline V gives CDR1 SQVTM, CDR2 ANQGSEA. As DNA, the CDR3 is TGCAGCGTTGGGGGCAGAATGAACACTGAAGCTTTCTTT. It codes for CSVGGRMNTEAFF.

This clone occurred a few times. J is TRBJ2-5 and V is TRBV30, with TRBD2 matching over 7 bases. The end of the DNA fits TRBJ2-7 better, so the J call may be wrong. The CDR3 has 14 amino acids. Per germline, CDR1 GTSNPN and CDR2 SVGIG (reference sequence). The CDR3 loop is CAWSVGGSLHEQYF. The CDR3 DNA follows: TGTGCCTGGAGTGTAGGCGGGAGTCTCCACGAGCAGTACTTC.

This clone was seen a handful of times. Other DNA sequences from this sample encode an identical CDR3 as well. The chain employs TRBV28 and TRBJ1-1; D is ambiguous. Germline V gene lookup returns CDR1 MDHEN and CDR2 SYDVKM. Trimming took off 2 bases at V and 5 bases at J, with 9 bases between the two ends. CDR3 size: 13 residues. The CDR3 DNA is TGTGCCAGCAGTTTAGGCCGGGATACTGAAGCTTTCTTT. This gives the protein CASSLGRDTEAFF. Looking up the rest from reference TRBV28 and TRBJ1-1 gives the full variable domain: DVKVTQSSRYLVKRTGEKVFLECVQDMDHENMFWYRQDPGLGLRLIYFSYDVKMKEKGDIPEGYSVSREKKERFSLILESASTNQTSMYLCASSLGRDTEAFFGQGTRLTVV.

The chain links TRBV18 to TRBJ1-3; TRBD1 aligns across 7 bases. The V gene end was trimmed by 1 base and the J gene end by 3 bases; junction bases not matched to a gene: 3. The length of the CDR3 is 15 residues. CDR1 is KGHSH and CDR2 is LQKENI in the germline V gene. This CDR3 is CASSPRTGFGNTIYF. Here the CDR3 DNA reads TGTGCCAGCTCACCACGGACAGGTTTTGGAAACACCATATATTTT.

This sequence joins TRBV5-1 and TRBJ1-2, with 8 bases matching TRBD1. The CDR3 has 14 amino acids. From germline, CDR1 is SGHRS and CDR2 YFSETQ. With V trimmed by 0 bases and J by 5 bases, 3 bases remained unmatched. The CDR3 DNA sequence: TGCGCCAGCAGCTTGGACAGGGGGGGATATGGCTACACCTTC. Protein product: CASSLDRGGYGYTF.

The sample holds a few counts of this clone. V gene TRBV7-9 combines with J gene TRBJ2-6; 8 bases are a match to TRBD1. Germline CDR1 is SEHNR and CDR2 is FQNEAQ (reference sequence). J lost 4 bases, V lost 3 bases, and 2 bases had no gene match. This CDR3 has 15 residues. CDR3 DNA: TGTGCCAGCAGCTTGACAGGGGTCGGGGCCAACGTCCTGACTTTC. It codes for CASSLTGVGANVLTF.

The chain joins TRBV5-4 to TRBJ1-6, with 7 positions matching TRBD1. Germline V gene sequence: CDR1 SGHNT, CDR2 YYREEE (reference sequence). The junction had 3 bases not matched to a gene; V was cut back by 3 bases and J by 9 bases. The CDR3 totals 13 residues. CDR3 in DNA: TGTGCCAGCAGCTCCGGACAGGCTTCACCCCTCCACTTT. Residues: CASSSGQASPLHF.

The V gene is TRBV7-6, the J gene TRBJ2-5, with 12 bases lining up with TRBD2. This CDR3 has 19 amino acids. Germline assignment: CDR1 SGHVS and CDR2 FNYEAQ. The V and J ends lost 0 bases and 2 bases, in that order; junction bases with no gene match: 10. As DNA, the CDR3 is TGTGCCAGCAGCTTAGCGCCGCTAGCGGGGGGGCTGGTTCAAGAGACCCAGTACTTC. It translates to CASSLAPLAGGLVQETQYF.

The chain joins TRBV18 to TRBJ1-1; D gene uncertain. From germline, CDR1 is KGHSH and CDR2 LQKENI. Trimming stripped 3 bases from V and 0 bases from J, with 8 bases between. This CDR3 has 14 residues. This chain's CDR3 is CASSPREMNTEAFF. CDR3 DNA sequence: TGTGCCAGCTCACCGCGGGAAATGAACACTGAAGCTTTCTTT. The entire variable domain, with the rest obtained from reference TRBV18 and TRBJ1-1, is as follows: NAGVMQNPRHLVRRRGQEARLRCSPMKGHSHVYWYRQLPEEGLKFMVYLQKENIIDESGMPKERFSAEFPKEGPSILRIQQVVRGDSAAYFCASSPREMNTEAFFGQGTRLTVV.

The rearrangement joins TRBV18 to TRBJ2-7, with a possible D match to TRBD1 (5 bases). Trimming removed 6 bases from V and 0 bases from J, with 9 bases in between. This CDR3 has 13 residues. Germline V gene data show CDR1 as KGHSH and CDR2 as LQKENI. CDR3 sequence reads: CASSSGSSYEQYF. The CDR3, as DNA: TGTGCCAGCTCGTCAGGGTCCTCCTACGAGCAGTACTTC.

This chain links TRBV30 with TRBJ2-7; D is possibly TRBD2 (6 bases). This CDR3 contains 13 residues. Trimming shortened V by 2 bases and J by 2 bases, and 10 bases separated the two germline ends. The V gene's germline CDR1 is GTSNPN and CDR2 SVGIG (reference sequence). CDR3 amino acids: CAWSRGFAYEQYF. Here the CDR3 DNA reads TGTGCCTGGAGTCGGGGGTTTGCCTACGAGCAGTACTTC.

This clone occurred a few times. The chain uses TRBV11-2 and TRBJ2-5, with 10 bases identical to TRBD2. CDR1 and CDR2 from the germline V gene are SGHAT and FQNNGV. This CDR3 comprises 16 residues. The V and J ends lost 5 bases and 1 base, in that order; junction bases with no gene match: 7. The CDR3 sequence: CASSPGAGGPQETQYF. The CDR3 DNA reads TGTGCCAGCAGCCCCGGAGCGGGGGGGCCCCAAGAGACCCAGTACTTC.

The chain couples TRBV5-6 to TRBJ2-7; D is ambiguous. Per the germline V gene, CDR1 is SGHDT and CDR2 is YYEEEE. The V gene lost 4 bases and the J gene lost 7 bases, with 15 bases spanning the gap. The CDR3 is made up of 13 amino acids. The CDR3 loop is CASSGYYRLEQYF. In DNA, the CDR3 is TGTGCCAGCAGCGGTTACTATAGGTTGGAGCAGTACTTC.

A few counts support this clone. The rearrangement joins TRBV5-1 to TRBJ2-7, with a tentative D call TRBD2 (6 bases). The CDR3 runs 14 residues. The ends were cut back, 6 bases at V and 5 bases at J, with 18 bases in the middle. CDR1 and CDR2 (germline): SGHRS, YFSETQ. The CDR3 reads CASKARGFENEQYF. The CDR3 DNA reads TGCGCCAGCAAAGCTCGGGGGTTCGAGAACGAGCAGTACTTC.

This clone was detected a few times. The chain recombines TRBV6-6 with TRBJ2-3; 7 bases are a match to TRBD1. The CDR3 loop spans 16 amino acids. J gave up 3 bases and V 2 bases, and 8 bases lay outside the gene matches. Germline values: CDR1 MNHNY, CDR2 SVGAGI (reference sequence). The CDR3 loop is CASSYEGAGRTDTQYF. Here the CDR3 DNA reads TGTGCCAGCAGTTACGAGGGGGCAGGGAGAACAGATACGCAGTATTTT.

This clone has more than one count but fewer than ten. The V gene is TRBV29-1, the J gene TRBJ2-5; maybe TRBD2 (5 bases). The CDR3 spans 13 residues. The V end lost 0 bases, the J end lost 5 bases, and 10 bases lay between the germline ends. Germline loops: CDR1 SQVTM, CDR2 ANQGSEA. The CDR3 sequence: CSVEDTRSETQYF. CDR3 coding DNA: TGCAGCGTTGAAGATACTAGATCGGAGACCCAGTACTTC.

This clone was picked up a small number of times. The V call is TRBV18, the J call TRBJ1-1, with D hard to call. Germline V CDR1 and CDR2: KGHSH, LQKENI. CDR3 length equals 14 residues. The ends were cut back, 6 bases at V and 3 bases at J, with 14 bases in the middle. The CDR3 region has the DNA TGTGCCAGCTCTCCGATGATGGGCGACACTGAAGCTTTCTTT. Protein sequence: CASSPMMGDTEAFF.

CDR3 in amino acids: CASSPGQRDEKLFF. The CDR3 DNA reads as TGTGCCAGCAGCCCGGGACAGCGAGACGAAAAACTGTTTTTT. The V call is TRBV5-4, the J call TRBJ1-4, with 7 bases fitting TRBD1. V shed 4 bases and J 8 bases; nucleotides not matched to a gene: 8. This CDR3 spans 14 amino acids. Germline V gene data show CDR1 as SGHNT and CDR2 as YYREEE (reference sequence).